This entry describes one T cell receptor (beta chain). Original analysis: Reference gene primer amplification gave estimated nucleated cell counts. Method: immunoSEQ multiplex PCR; TCRdb's copy keeps in-frame clones and lacks some. Clonal size and the V and J genes are those of that table, whereas D and trimming came from the DNA. The sample contains about 130,000 clones, about 85% of which appear only once. The data derive from a study of blood T cell repertoires in COVID-19. At the level of the study: The samples span acute and convalescent COVID-19 from the United States, Italy and Spain. In each case, the material was cDNA or gDNA derived from T cells, B-cell-depleted T cells, or PBMCs.

CDR1 is KGHSH and CDR2 is LQKENI in the germline V gene. Trimming removed 3 bases from V and 4 bases from J; junction bases left unmatched: 4. This CDR3 has 14 residues. This sequence joins TRBV18 and TRBJ1-1; 8 bases fit TRBD1. Sequencing was carried out using peripheral blood. This TCR derives from a woman at least 80 years old with acute or convalescent COVID-19. CDR3 nucleotides: TGTGCCAGCTCACCTACAGGGGGTACCACTGAAGCTTTCTTT. Protein: CASSPTGGTTEAFF. The whole variable domain, filled in from reference TRBV18 and TRBJ1-1, reads NAGVMQNPRHLVRRRGQEARLRCSPMKGHSHVYWYRQLPEEGLKFMVYLQKENIIDESGMPKERFSAEFPKEGPSILRIQQVVRGDSAAYFCASSPTGGTTEAFFGQGTRLTVV.